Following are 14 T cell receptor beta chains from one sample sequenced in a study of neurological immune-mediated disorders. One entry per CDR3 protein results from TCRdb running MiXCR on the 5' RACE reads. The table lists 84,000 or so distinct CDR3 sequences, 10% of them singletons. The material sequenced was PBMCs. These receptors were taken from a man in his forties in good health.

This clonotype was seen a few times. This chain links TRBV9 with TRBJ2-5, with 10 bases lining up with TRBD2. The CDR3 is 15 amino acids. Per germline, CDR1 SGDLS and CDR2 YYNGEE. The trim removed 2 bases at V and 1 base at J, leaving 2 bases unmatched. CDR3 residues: CASSVPSGGQETQYF. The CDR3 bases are TGTGCCAGCAGCGTCCCTAGCGGGGGCCAAGAGACCCAGTACTTC.

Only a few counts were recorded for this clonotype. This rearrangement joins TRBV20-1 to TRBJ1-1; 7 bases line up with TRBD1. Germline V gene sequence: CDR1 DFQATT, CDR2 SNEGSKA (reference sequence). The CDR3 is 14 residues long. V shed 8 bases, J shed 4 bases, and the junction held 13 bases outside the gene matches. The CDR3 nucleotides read TGCAGTACTCAAAGGGGACAGAGACTCACTGAAGCTTTCTTT. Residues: CSTQRGQRLTEAFF.

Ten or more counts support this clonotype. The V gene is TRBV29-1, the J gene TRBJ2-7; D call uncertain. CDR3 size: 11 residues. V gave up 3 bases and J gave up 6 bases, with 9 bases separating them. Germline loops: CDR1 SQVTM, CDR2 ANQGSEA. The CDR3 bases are TGCAGCGTTGAGCAGTACGCCGAGCAGTACTTC. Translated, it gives CSVEQYAEQYF.

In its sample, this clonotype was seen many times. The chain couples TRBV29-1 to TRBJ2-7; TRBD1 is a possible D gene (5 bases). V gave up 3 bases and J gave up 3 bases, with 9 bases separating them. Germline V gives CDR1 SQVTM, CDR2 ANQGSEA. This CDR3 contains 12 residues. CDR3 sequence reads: CSVEGHLYEQYF. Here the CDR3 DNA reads TGCAGCGTTGAGGGGCACCTCTACGAGCAGTACTTC.

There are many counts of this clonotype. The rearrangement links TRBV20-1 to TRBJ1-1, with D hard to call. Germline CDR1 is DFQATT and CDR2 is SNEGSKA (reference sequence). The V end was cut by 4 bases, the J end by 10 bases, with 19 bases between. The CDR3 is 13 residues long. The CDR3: CSATNTNPILAFF. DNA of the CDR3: TGCAGTGCTACCAACACCAACCCTATACTAGCTTTCTTT.

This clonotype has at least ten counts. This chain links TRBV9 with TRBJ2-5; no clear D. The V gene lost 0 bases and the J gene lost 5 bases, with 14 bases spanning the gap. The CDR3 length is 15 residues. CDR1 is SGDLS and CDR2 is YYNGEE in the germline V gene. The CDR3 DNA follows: TGTGCCAGCAGCGTAGGACCCTCGGCGGATGAGACCCAGTACTTC. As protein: CASSVGPSADETQYF.

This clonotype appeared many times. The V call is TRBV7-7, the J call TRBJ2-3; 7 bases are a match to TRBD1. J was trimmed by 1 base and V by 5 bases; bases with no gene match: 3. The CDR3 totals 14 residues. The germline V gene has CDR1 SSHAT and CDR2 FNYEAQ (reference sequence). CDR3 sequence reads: CASSQTGGTDTQYF. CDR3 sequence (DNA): TGTGCCAGCAGCCAAACAGGGGGCACAGATACGCAGTATTTT.

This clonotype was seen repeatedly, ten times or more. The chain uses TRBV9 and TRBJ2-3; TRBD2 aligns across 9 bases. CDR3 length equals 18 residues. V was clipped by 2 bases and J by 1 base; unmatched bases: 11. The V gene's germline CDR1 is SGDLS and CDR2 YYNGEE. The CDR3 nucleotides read TGTGCCAGCAGCGTCGGGGTCGGAGCGGGGGGACGCACAGATACGCAGTATTTT. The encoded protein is CASSVGVGAGGRTDTQYF.

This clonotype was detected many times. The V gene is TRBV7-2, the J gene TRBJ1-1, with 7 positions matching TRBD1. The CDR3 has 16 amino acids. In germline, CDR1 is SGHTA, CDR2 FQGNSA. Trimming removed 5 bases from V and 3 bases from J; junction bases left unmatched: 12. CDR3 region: CASSQTGLTGDTEAFF. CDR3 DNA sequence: TGTGCCAGCAGCCAAACCGGGCTTACAGGGGACACTGAAGCTTTCTTT. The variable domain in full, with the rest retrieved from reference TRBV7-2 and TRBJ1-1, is GAGVSQSPSNKVTEKGKDVELRCDPISGHTALYWYRQSLGQGLEFLIYFQGNSAPDKSGLPSDRFSAERTGGSVSTLTIQRTQQEDSAVYLCASSQTGLTGDTEAFFGQGTRLTVV.

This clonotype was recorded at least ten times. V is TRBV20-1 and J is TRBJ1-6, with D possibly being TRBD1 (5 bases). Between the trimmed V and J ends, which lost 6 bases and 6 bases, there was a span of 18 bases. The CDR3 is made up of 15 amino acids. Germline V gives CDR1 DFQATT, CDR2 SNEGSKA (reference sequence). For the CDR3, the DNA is TGCAGTGCCCGGGGGAATATGCAGATTAATTCACCCCTCCACTTT. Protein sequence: CSARGNMQINSPLHF.

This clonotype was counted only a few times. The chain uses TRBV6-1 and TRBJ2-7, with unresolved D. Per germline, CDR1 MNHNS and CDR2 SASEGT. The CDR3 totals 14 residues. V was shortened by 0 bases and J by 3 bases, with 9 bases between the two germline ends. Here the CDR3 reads CASSEALVGYEQYF. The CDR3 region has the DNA TGTGCCAGCAGTGAAGCGCTTGTCGGCTACGAGCAGTACTTC.

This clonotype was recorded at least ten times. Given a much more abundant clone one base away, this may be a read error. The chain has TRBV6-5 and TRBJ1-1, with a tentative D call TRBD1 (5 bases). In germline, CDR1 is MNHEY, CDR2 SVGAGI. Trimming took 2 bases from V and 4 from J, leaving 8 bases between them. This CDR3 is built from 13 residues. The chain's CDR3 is CASSYGGITEAFF. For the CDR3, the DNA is TGTGCCAGCAGTTACGGGGGGATCACTGAAGCTTTCTTT.

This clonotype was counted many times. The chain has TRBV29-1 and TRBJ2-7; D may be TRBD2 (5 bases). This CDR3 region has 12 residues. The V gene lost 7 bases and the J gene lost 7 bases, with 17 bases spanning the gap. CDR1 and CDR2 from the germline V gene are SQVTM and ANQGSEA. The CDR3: CSGRVGASEQYF. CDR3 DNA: TGCAGCGGCCGTGTGGGAGCAAGTGAGCAGTACTTC.

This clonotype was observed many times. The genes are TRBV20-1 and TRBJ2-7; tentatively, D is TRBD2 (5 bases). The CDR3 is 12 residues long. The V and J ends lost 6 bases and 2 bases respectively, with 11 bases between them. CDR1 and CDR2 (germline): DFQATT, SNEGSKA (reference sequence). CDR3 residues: CSAWTDTYEQYF. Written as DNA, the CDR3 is TGCAGTGCCTGGACTGACACCTACGAGCAGTACTTC.